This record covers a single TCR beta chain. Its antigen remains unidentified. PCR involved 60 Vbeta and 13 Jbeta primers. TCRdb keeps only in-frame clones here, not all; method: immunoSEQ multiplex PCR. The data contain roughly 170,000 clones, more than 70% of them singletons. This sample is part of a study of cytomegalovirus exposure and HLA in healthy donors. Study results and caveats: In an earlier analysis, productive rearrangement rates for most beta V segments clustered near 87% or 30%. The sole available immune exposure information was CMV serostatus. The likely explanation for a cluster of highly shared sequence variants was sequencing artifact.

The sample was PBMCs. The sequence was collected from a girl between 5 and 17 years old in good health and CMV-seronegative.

The CDR3 reads CSVLPGQGYGYTF. In DNA form, the CDR3 reads TGCAGCGTTTTACCGGGACAGGGATATGGCTACACCTTC. The rearrangement links TRBV29-1 to TRBJ1-2; 9 positions match TRBD1. The CDR3 totals 13 residues. The J segment lost 5 bases and the V segment lost 5 bases, leaving 6 bases of the junction unmatched. The V gene's germline CDR1 is SQVTM and CDR2 ANQGSEA.